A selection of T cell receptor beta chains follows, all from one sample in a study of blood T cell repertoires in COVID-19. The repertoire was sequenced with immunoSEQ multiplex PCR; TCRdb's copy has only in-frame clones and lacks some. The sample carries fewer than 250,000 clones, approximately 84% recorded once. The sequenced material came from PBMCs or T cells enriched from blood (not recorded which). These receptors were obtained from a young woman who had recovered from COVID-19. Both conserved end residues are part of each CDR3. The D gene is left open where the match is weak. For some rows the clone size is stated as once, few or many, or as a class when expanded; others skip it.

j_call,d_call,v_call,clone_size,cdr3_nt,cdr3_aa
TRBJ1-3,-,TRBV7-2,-,TGTGCCAGCAGCTTAGCCGGACAGTTTTCTGGAAACACCATATATTTT,CASSLAGQFSGNTIYF
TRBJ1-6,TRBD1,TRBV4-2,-,TGTGCCAGCAGCCAAGGACCGGGACAGGGGGAGTCACCCCTCCACTTT,CASSQGPGQGESPLHF
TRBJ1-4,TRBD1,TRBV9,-,TGTGCCAGCAGCGCTCGACAGGGGATAGGTGAAAAACTGTTTTTT,CASSARQGIGEKLFF
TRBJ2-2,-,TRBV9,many,TGTGCCAGCAGCCAAAGAATAGCGAACACCGGGGAGCTGTTTTTT,CASSQRIANTGELFF
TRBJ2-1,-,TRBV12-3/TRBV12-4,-,TGTGCCAGCACGGTCTACAATGAGCAGTTCTTC,CASTVYNEQFF
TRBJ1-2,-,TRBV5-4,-,TGTGCCAGCAGCTTGGGGGGAGGGAGTGATGGCTACACCTTC,CASSLGGGSDGYTF
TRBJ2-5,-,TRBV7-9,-,TGTGCCAGCAGCTTAGGTCAGGGCGCAGGAGAGACCCAGTACTTC,CASSLGQGAGETQYF
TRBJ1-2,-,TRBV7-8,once,TGTGCCAGCAGCTTGGGGGGCTATGGCTACACCTTC,CASSLGGYGYTF
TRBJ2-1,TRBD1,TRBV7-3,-,TGTGCCAGCAGCGTCTACAGGGGGCCGCTGTTCTTC,CASSVYRGPLFF
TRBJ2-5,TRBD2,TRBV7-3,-,TGTGCCAGCAGCTTAAGCGGGAGTGGGGAGACCCAGTACTTC,CASSLSGSGETQYF
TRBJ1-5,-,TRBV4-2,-,TGTGCCAGCAGCCAAGACAGTCGGGATCAGCCCCAGCATTTT,CASSQDSRDQPQHF
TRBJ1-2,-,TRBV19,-,TGTGCCAGTAGTATATCCCAGGGCGCCGGCTACACCTTC,CASSISQGAGYTF
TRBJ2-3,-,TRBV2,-,TGTGCCAGCAGTGAGTGGGCTCTCAATACGCAGTATTTT,CASSEWALNTQYF
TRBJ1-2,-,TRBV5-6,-,TGTGCCAGCAGCTTGGCCGCTCGGGGGTACTATGGCTACACCTTC,CASSLAARGYYGYTF
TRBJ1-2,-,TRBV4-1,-,TGCGCCAGCAGCCCGGGCGGCAAGACAGGATATGGCTACACCTTC,CASSPGGKTGYGYTF
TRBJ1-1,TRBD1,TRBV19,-,TGTGCCAGTAGTATTCAGGGGGGGAACACTGAAGCTTTCTTT,CASSIQGGNTEAFF
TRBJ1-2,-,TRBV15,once,TGTGCCACCAGCAGAGAATCCCTCGGGGGCTACACCTTC,CATSRESLGGYTF
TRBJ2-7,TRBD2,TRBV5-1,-,TGCGCCCGCAGCTTGGCGGGGGGGGGACTAGCGGGACCTTCGTACGAGCAGTACTTC,CARSLAGGGLAGPSYEQYF
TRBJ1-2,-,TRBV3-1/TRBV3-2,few,TGTGCCAGCAGCCAAAACAGTAACTATGGCTACACCTTC,CASSQNSNYGYTF
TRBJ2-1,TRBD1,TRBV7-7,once,TGTGCTAGCAGCACTGGGACAGCGGCCCTGTTCTTC,CASSTGTAALFF
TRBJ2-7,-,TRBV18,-,TGTGCCAGCTCACCCACAGGGAACGAGCAGTACTTC,CASSPTGNEQYF
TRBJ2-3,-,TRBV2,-,TGTGCCAGCAGTGAACGGTTCCCCACAGATACGCAGTATTTT,CASSERFPTDTQYF
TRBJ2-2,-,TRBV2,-,TGTGGGTCAGCCCAGGGGAACACCGGGGAGCTGTTTTTT,CGSAQGNTGELFF
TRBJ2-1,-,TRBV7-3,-,TGTGCCAGCAGCTTCGGGCAGGGGAAATACAATGAGCAGTTCTTC,CASSFGQGKYNEQFF
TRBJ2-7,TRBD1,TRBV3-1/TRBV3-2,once,TGTGCCAGCAGCCTCAGGGGGCTGGTCGAGCAGTACTTC,CASSLRGLVEQYF
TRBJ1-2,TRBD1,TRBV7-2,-,TGTGCCAGCAGCAGCGGACAGGGGAGCTATGGCTACACCTTC,CASSSGQGSYGYTF
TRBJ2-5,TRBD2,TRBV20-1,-,TGCAGTGCTAGTTTAAAGGTGGCTAGCGGGTACCCGACCCAGTACTTC,CSASLKVASGYPTQYF
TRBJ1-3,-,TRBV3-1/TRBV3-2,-,TGTGCCAGCAGCCGCCAGGGAAACACCATATATTTT,CASSRQGNTIYF
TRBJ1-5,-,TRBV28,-,TGTGCCAGCAGTACGGCGCTCGGGGGGGTTCAGCCCCAGCATTTT,CASSTALGGVQPQHF
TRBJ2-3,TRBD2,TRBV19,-,TGTGCCAGTAGTATAACTAGCGGGAATGCAGATACGCAGTATTTT,CASSITSGNADTQYF
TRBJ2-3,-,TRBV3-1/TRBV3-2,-,TGTGCCAGCAGCCATGGAAGCGGGACGGGGGCGGCAGATACGCAGTATTTT,CASSHGSGTGAADTQYF
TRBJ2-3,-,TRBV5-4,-,TGTGCCAGCAGCGCGCAGGGGGGAAGCACAGATACGCAGTATTTT,CASSAQGGSTDTQYF
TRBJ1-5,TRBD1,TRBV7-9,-,TGTGCCAGCAGCCTATATCGGACAGGTCACCGTAATAGCAATCAGCCCCAGCATTTT,CASSLYRTGHRNSNQPQHF
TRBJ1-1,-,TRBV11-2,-,TGTGCCAGCAGCCGACTAGGGGGGGCTTTGAACACTGAAGCTTTCTTT,CASSRLGGALNTEAFF
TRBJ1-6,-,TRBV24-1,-,TGTGCCACCAGCCTTTTCAGGGTCCACCTTTATAATTCACCCCTCCACTTT,CATSLFRVHLYNSPLHF
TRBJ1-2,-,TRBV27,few,TGTGCCAGCAGTTTACGGACAAATTATGGCTACACCTTC,CASSLRTNYGYTF
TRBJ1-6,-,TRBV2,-,TGTGCCACCGGACGGGAGAATTCACCCCTCCACTTT,CATGRENSPLHF
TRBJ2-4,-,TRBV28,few,-,CASSFGFGTEYF
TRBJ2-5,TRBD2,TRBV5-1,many,TGCGCCAGCAACTTGGGACTAGGAGGTTGGGCCCAGTACTTC,CASNLGLGGWAQYF
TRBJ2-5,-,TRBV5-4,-,-,CASPTGVSSGQETQYF
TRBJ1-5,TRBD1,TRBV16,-,TGTGCCAGCAGCCGTCACCCCGGGACAGGGACGGATCAGCCCCAGCATTTT,CASSRHPGTGTDQPQHF
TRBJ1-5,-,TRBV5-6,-,TGTGCCAGCAGCTTGGCAGGTCATCAGCCCCAGCATTTT,CASSLAGHQPQHF
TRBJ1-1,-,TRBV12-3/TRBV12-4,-,TGTGCCAGCAGACGACAGGCTGAAGCTTTCTTT,CASRRQAEAFF
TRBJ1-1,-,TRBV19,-,TGTGCCAGTAGCCCTGGGGGCAGAGTGAACACTGAAGCTTTCTTT,CASSPGGRVNTEAFF
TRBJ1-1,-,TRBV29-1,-,TGCAGCGCTGAATCGGGAGCTGAAGCTTTCTTT,CSAESGAEAFF
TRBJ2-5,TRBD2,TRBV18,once,TGTGCCAGCTCACCAAGAGAGGGAGGGGAGACCCAGTACTTC,CASSPREGGETQYF
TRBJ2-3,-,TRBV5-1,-,TGCGCCAGCAGCTTTGGAGGGAGTGCCCCCACAGATACGCAGTATTTT,CASSFGGSAPTDTQYF
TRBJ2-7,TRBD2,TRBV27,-,TGTGCCAGCAGTTTGCCCGGGAGGACCTACGAGCAGTACTTC,CASSLPGRTYEQYF
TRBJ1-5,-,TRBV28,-,TGTGCCAGCAGTTTAGGGCACACAGGGAATAGCAATCAGCCCCAGCATTTT,CASSLGHTGNSNQPQHF
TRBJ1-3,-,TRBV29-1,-,TGCAGCGTTGAAAAGGGGCAGGGTCACGGAAACACCATATATTTT,CSVEKGQGHGNTIYF
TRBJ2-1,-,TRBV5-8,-,TGTGCCAGCAGCTTTGACACCTCGCTAGCATACAATGAGCAGTTCTTC,CASSFDTSLAYNEQFF